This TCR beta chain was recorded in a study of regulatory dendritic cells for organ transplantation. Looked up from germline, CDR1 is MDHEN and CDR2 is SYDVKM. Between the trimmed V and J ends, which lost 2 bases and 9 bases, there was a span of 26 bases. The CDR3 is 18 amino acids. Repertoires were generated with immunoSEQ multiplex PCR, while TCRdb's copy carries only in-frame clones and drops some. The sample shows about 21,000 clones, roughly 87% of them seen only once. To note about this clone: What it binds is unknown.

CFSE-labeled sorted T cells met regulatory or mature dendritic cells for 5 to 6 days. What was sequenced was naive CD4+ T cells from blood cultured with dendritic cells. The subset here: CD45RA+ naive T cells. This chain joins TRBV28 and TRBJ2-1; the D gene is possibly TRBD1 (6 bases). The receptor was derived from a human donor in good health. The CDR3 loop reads CASSLKVQGWGTRTEQFF. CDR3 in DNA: TGTGCCAGCAGTTTAAAGGTTCAGGGGTGGGGTACAAGGACTGAGCAGTTCTTC. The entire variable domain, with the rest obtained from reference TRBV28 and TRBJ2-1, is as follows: DVKVTQSSRYLVKRTGEKVFLECVQDMDHENMFWYRQDPGLGLRLIYFSYDVKMKEKGDIPEGYSVSREKKERFSLILESASTNQTSMYLCASSLKVQGWGTRTEQFFGPGTRLTVL.